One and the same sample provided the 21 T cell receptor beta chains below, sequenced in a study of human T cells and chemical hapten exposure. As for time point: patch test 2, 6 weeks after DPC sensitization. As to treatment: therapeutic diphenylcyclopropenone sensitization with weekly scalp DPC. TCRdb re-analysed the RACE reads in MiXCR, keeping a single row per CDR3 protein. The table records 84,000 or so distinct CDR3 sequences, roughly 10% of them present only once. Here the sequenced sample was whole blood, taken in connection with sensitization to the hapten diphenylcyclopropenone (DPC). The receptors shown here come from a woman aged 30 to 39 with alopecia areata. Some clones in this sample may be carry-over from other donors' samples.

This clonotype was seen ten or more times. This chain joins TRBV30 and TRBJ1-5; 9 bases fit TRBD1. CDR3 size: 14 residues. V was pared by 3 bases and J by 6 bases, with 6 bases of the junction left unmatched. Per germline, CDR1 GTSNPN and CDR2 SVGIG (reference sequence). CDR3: CAWSRDRVAQPQHF. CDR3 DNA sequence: TGTGCCTGGAGCCGGGACAGGGTGGCTCAGCCCCAGCATTTT.

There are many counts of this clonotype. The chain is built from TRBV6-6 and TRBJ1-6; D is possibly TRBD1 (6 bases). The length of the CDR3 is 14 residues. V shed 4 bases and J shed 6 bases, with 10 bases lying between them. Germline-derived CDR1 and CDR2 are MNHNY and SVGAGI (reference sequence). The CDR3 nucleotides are TGTGCCAGCAGTTCCCAGGGGCGTAATTCACCCCTCCACTTT. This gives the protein CASSSQGRNSPLHF.

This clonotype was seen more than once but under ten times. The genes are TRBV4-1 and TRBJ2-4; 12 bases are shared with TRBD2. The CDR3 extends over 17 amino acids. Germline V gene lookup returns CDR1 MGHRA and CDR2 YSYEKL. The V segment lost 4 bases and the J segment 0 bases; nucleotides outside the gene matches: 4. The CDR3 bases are TGCGCCAGCAGCCCGACTAGCGGGGGACTAGCCAAAAACATTCAGTACTTC. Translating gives CASSPTSGGLAKNIQYF.

This CDR3 reads CASSPRQGVLNEQYF. The CDR3, as DNA: TGTGCCAGCAGCCCAAGACAGGGGGTGTTGAACGAGCAGTACTTC. The rearrangement uses TRBV9 and TRBJ2-7; 9 bases are a match to TRBD1. J lost 5 bases, V lost 4 bases, and 10 bases had no gene match. The germline gives CDR1 SGDLS, CDR2 YYNGEE. CDR3 length: 15 amino acids. The variable domain in full, with the rest retrieved from reference TRBV9 and TRBJ2-7, is DSGVTQTPKHLITATGQRVTLRCSPRSGDLSVYWYQQSLDQGLQFLIQYYNGEERAKGNILERFSAQQFPDLHSELNLSSLELGDSALYFCASSPRQGVLNEQYFGPGTRLTVT.

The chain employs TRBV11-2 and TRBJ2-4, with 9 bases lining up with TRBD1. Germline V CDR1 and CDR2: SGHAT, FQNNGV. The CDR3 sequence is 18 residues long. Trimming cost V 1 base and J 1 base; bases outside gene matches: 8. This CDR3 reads CASSLVDRGAQAKNIQYF. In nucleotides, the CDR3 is TGTGCCAGCAGCTTAGTGGACAGGGGAGCACAGGCCAAAAACATTCAGTACTTC.

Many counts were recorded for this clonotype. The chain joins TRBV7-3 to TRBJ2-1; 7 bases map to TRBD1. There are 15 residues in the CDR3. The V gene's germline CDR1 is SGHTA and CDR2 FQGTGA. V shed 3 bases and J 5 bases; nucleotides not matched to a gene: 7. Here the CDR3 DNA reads TGTGCCAGCAGCTTGACAGGGCTCACTAACAATGAGCAGTTCTTC. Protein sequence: CASSLTGLTNNEQFF.

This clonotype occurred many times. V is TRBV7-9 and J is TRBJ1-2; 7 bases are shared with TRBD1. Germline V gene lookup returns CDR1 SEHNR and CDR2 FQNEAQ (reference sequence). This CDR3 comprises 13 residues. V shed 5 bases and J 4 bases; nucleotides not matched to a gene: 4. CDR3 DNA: TGTGCCAGCAGCACAGGGACAGTCTATGGCTACACCTTC. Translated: CASSTGTVYGYTF.

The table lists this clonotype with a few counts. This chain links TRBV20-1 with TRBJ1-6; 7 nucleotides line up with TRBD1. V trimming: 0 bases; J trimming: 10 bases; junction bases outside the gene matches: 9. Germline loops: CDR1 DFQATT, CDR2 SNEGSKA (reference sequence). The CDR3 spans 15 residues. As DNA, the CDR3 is TGCAGTGCTAGAGATCTTCAGGGGGTAAGGTCACCCCTCCACTTT. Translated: CSARDLQGVRSPLHF.

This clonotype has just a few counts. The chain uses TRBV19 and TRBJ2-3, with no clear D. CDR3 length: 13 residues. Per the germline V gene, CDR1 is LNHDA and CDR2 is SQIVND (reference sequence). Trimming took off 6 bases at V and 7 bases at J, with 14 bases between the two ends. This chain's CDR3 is CASSSDLSYTQYF. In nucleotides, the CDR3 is TGTGCCAGTAGCAGCGATTTGTCATATACGCAGTATTTT.

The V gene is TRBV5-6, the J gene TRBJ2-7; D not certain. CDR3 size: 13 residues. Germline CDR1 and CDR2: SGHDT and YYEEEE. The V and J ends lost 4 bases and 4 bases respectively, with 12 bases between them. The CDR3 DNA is TGTGCCAGCAGCGACATGAGTCATTACGAGCAGTACTTC. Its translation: CASSDMSHYEQYF.

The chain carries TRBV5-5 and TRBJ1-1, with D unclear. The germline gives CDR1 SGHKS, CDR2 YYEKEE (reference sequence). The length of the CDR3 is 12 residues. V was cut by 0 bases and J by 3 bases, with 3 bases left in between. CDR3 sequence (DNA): TGTGCCAGCAGCTTGGACTACACTGAAGCTTTCTTT. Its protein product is CASSLDYTEAFF.

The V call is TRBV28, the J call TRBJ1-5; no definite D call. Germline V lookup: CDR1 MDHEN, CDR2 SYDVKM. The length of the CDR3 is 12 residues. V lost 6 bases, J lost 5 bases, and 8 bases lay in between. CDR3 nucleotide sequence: TGTGCCAGCAGGGATTCCTATCAGCCCCAGCATTTT. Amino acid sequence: CASRDSYQPQHF.

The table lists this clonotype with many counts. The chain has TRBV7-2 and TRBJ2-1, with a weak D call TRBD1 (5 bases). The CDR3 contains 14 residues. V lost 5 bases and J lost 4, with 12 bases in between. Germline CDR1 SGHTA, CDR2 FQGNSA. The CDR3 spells CASSPLAGYNEQFF. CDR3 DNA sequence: TGTGCCAGCAGCCCCCTCGCAGGGTACAATGAGCAGTTCTTC.

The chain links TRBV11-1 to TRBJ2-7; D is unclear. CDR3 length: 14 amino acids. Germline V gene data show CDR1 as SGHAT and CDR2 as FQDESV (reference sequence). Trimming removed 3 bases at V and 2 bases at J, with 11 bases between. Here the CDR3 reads CASSFLSETYEQYF. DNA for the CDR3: TGTGCCAGCAGCTTCCTCTCTGAAACCTACGAGCAGTACTTC.

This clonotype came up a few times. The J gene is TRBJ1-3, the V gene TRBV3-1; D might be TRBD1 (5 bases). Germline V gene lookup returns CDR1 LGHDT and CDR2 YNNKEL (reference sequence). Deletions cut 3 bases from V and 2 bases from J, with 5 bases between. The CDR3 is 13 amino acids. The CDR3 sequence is CASSQGPGNTIYF. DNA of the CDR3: TGTGCCAGCAGCCAGGGGCCTGGAAACACCATATATTTT.

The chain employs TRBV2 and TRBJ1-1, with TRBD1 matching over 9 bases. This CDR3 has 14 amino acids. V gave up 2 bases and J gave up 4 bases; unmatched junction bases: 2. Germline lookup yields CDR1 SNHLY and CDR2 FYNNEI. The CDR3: CASSERQGGTEAFF. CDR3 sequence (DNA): TGTGCCAGCAGTGAACGACAGGGGGGCACTGAAGCTTTCTTT.

CDR3 residues: CASPISEANTGELFF. The CDR3, as DNA: TGTGCCAGCCCCATAAGCGAGGCGAACACCGGGGAGCTGTTTTTT. The V and J genes are TRBV7-9 and TRBJ2-2; D is undetermined. This CDR3 region has 15 residues. The V gene lost 8 bases and the J gene lost 0 bases, with 13 bases spanning the gap. Per the germline V gene, CDR1 is SEHNR and CDR2 is FQNEAQ (reference sequence).

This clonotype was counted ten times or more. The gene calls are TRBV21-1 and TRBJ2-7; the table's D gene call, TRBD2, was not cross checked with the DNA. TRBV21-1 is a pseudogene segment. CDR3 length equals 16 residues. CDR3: CASSKIGRRGPYEQYF. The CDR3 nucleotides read TGTGCCAGCAGCAAAATTGGTAGGAGGGGACCCTACGAGCAGTACTTC.

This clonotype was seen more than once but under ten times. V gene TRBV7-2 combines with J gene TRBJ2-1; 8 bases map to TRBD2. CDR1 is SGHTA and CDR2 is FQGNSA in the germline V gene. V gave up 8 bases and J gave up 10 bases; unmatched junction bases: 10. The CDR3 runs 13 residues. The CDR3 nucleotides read TGTGCCAGCTCCGCGGGGGGCTTTGAGGAGCAGTTCTTC. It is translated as CASSAGGFEEQFF.

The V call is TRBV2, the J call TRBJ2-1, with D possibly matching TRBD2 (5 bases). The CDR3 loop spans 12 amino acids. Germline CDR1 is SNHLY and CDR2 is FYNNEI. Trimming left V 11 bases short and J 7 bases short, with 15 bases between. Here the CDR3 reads CAGSGTSNEQFF. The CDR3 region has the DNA TGTGCCGGATCAGGAACTAGTAATGAGCAGTTCTTC. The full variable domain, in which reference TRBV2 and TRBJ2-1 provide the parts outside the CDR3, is EPEVTQTPSHQVTQMGQEVILRCVPISNHLYFYWYRQILGQKVEFLVSFYNNEISEKSEIFDDQFSVERPDGSNFTLKIRSTKLEDSAMYFCAGSGTSNEQFFGPGTRLTVL.

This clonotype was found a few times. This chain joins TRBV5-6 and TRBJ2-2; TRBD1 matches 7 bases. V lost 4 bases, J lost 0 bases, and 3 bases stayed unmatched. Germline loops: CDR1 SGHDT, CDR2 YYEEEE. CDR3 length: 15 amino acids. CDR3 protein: CASSTGTANTGELFF. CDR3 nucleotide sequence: TGTGCCAGCAGCACCGGGACAGCGAACACCGGGGAGCTGTTTTTT.